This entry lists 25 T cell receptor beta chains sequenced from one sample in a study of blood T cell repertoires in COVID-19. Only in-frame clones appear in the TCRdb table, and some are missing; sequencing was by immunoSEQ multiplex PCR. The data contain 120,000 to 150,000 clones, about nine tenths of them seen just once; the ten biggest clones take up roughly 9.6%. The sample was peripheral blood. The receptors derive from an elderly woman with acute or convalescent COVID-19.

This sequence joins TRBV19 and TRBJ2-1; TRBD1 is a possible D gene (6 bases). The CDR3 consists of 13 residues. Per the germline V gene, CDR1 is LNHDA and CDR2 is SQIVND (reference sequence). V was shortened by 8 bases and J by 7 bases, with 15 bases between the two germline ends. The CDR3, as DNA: TGTGCCAGTGCTTTGTTGGGGGCGAATGAGCAGTTCTTC. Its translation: CASALLGANEQFF.

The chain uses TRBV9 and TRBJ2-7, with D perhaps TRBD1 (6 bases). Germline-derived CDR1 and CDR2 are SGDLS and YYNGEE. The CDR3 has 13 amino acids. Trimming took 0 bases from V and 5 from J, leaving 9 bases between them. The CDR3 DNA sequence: TGTGCCAGCAGCGTAGATCAGGGGAACGAGCAGTACTTC. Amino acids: CASSVDQGNEQYF.

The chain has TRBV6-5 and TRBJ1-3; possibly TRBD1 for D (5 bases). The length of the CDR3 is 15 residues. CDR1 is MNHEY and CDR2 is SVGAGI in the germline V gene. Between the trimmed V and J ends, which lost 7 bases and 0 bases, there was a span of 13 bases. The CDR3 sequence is CASTKGDSSGNTIYF. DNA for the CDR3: TGTGCCAGCACTAAGGGCGACAGCTCTGGAAACACCATATATTTT.

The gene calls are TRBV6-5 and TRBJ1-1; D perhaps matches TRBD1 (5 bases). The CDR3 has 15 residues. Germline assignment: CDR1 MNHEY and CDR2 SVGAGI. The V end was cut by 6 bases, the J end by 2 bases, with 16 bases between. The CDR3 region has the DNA TGTGCCAGCAGACTCGTGGGGGGAGGAAACACTGAAGCTTTCTTT. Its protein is CASRLVGGGNTEAFF.

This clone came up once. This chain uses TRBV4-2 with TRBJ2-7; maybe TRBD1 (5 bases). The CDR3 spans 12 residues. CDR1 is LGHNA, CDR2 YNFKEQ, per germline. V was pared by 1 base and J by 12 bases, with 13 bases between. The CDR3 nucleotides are TGTGCCAGCAGCCAAGGGTCAGGGTCGCGGTACTTC. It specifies CASSQGSGSRYF.

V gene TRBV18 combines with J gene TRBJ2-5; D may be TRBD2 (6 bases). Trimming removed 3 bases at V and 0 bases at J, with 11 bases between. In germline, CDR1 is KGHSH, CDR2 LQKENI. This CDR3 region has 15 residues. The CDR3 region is CASSPSGVYQETQYF. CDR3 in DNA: TGTGCCAGCTCACCTTCGGGGGTTTACCAAGAGACCCAGTACTTC.

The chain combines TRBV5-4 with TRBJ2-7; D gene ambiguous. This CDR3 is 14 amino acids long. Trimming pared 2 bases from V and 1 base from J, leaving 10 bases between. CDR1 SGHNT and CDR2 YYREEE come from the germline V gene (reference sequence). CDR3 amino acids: CASSFSTASYEQYF. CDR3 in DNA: TGTGCCAGCAGCTTTAGCACGGCTTCCTACGAGCAGTACTTC.

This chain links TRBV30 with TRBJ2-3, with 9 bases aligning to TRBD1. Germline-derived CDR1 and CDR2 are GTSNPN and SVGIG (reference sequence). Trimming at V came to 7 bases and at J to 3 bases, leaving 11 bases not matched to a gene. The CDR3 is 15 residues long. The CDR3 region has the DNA TGTGCCTTGGAGGTAGGGACAGGGCCGACAGATACGCAGTATTTT. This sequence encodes CALEVGTGPTDTQYF.

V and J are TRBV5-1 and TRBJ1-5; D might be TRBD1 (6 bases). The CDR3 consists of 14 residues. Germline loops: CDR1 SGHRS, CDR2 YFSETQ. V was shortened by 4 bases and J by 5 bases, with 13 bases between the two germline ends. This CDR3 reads CASSVQGNDQPQHF. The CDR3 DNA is TGCGCCAGCAGCGTCCAGGGGAACGATCAGCCCCAGCATTTT.

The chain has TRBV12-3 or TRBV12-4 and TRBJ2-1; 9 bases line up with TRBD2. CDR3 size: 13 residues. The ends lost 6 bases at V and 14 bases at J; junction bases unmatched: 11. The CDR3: CASRSFSGGTKFF. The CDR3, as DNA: TGTGCCAGCAGGTCCTTTAGCGGGGGCACTAAGTTCTTC.

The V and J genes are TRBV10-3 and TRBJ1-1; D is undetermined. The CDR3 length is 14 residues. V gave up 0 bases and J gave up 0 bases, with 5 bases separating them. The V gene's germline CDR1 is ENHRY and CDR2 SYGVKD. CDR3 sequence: CAISESQVNTEAFF. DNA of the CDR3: TGTGCCATCAGTGAGTCACAAGTGAACACTGAAGCTTTCTTT.

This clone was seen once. In nucleotides, the CDR3 is TGTGCCAGCAGCTCGAGGGACAGATACTACAATGAGCAGTTCTTC. It specifies CASSSRDRYYNEQFF. This sequence joins TRBV5-6 and TRBJ2-1; TRBD1 matches at 7 bases. This CDR3 comprises 15 residues. The V segment lost 3 bases and the J segment 3 bases; nucleotides outside the gene matches: 6. The germline V gene encodes CDR1 SGHDT and CDR2 YYEEEE.

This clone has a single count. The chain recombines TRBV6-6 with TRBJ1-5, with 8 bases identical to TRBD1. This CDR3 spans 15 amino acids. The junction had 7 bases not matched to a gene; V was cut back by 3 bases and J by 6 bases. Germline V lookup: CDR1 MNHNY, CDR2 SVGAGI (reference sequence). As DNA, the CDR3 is TGTGCCAGCAGTTATCGGCAGGGGGCGTCTCAGCCCCAGCATTTT. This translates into CASSYRQGASQPQHF.

CDR3 sequence: CASSQVSDRANTEAFF. The CDR3 coding sequence is TGTGCCAGCAGCCAAGTGTCCGACAGGGCGAACACTGAAGCTTTCTTT. The chain recombines TRBV4-2 with TRBJ1-1, with TRBD1 matching over 7 bases. Germline loops: CDR1 LGHNA, CDR2 YNFKEQ. V gave up 1 base and J gave up 1 base; unmatched junction bases: 6. This CDR3 has 16 residues.

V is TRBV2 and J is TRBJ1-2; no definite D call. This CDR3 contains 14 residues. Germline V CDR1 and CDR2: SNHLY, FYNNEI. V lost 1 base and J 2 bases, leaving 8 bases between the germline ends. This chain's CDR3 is CASSEVAVNYGYTF. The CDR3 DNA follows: TGTGCCAGCAGTGAAGTGGCAGTCAACTATGGCTACACCTTC.

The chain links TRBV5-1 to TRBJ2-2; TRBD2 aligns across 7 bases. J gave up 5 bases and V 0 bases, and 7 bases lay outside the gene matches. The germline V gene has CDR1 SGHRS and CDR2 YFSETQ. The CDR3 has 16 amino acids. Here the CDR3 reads CASSLVVAGSTGELFF. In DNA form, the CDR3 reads TGCGCCAGCAGCTTGGTGGTAGCGGGTTCTACCGGGGAGCTGTTTTTT.

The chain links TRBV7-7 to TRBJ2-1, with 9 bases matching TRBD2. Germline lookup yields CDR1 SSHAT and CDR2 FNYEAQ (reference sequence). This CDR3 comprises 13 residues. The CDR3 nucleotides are TGTGCTGAAAGAGCGGGGGGCCTCAATGAGCAGTTCTTC. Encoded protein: CAERAGGLNEQFF. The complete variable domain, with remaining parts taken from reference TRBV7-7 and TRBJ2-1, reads GAGVSQSPRYKVTKRGQDVTLRCDPISSHATLYWYQQALGQGPEFLTYFNYEAQPDKSGLPSDRFSAERPEGSISTLTIQRTEQRDSAMYRCAERAGGLNEQFFGPGTRLTVL.

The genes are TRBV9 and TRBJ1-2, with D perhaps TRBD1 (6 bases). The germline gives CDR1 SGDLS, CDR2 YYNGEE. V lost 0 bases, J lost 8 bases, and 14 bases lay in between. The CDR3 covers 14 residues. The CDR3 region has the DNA TGTGCCAGCAGCGTAGCCCACAGGGTCGAGGGCTACACCTTC. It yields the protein CASSVAHRVEGYTF.

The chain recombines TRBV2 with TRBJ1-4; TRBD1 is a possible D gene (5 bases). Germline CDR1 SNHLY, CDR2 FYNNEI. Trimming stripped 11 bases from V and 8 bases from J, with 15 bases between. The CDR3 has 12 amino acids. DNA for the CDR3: TGTGCCGGGGCTAACCTGGGAGAAAAACTGTTTTTT. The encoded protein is CAGANLGEKLFF. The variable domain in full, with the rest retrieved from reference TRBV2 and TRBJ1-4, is EPEVTQTPSHQVTQMGQEVILRCVPISNHLYFYWYRQILGQKVEFLVSFYNNEISEKSEIFDDQFSVERPDGSNFTLKIRSTKLEDSAMYFCAGANLGEKLFFGSGTQLSVL.

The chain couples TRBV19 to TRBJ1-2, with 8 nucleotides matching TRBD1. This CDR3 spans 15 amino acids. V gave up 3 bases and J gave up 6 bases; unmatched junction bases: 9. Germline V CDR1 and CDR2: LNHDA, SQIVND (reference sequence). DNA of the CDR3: TGTGCCAGTAGTATTGTTGTCGGACAGGGCCATGGCTACACCTTC. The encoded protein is CASSIVVGQGHGYTF. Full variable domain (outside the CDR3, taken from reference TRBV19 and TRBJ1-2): DGGITQSPKYLFRKEGQNVTLSCEQNLNHDAMYWYRQDPGQGLRLIYYSQIVNDFQKGDIAEGYSVSREKKESFPLTVTSAQKNPTAFYLCASSIVVGQGHGYTFGSGTRLTVV.

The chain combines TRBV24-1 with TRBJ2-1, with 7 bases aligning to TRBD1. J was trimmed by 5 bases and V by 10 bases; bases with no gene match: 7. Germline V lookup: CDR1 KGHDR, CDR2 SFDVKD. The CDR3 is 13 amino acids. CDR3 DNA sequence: TGTGCCACTGCCGGGACAGAACACAATGAGCAGTTCTTC. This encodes CATAGTEHNEQFF.

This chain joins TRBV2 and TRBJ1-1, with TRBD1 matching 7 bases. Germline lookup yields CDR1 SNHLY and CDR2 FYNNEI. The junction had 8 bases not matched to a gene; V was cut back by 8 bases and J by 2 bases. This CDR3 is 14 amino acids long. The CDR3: CASDGTETNTEAFF. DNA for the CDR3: TGTGCCAGCGACGGGACAGAGACAAACACTGAAGCTTTCTTT. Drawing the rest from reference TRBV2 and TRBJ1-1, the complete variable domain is EPEVTQTPSHQVTQMGQEVILRCVPISNHLYFYWYRQILGQKVEFLVSFYNNEISEKSEIFDDQFSVERPDGSNFTLKIRSTKLEDSAMYFCASDGTETNTEAFFGQGTRLTVV.

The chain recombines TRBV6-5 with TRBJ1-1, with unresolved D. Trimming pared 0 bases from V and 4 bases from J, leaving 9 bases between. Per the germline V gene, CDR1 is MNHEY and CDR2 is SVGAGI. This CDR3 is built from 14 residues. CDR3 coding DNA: TGTGCCAGCAGTTACTCCCTCCGGGGCACTGAAGCTTTCTTT. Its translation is CASSYSLRGTEAFF.

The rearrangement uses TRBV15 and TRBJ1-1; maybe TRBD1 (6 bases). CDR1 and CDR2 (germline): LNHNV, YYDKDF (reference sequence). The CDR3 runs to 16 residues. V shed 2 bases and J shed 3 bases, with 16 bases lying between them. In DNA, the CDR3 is TGTGCCACCAGCAGATCAAACAGGGTATCGGACACTGAAGCTTTCTTT. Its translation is CATSRSNRVSDTEAFF.

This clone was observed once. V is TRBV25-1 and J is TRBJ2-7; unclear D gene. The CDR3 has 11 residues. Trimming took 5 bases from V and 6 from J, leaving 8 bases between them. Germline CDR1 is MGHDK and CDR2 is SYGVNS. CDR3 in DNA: TGTGCCAGCAGTACCTATTCCGAGCAGTACTTC. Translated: CASSTYSEQYF.